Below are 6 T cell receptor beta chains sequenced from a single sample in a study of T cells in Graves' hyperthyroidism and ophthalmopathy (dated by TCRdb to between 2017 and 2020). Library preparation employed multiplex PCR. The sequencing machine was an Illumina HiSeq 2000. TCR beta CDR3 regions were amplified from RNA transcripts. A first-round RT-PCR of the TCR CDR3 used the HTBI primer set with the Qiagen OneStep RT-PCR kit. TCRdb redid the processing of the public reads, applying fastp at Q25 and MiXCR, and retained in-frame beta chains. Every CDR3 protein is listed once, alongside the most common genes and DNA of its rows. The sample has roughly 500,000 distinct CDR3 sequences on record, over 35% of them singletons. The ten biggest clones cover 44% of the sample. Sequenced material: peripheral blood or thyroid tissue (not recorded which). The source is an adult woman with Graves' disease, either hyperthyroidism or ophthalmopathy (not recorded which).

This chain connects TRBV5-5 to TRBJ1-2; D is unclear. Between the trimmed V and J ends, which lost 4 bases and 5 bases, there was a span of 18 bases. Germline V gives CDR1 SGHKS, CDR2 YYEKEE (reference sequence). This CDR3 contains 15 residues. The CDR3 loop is CASSPELGYEYGYTF. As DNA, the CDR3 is TGTGCCAGCAGCCCCGAATTGGGGTATGAGTATGGCTACACCTTC.

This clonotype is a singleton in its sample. In DNA form, the CDR3 reads TGTGCCAGTACCCCGCCCCTACGGAACACCGGGGATGAAAAACTGTTTTTT. It specifies CASTPPLRNTGDEKLFF. The chain carries TRBV19 and TRBJ1-4; D gene uncertain. Germline CDR1 and CDR2: LNHDA and SQIVND (reference sequence). The CDR3 runs 17 residues. V dropped 7 bases and J dropped 6 bases, with 24 bases sitting between them.

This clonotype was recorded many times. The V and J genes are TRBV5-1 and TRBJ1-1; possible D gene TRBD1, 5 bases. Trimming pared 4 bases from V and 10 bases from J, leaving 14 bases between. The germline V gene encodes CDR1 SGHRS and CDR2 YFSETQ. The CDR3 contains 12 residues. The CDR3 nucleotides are TGCGCCAGCAGCCTGGGGCATTCGGGAGCTTTCTTT. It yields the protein CASSLGHSGAFF.

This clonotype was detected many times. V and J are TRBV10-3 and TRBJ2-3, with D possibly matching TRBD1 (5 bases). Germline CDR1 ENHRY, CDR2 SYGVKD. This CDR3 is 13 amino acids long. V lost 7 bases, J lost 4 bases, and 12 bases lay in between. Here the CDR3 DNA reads TGTGCCATCACCAGGGATCCGGCAGATACGCAGTATTTT. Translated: CAITRDPADTQYF.

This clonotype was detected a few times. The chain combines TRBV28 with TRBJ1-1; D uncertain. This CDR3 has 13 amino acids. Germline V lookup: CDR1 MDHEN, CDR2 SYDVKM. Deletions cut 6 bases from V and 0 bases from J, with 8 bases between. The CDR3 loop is CASRPSVNTEAFF. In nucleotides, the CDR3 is TGTGCCAGCAGGCCCTCGGTGAACACTGAAGCTTTCTTT.

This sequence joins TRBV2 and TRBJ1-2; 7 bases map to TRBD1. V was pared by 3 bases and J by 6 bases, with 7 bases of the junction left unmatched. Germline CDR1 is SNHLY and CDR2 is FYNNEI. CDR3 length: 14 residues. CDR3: CASSEGDSPNGYTF. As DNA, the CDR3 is TGTGCCAGCAGTGAGGGGGACAGCCCTAATGGCTACACCTTC.